What follows are 3 T cell receptor beta chains derived from one specimen sequenced in a study of shared clonotypes between healthy human individuals (TCRdb year 2020). Library generation was performed with the immunoSEQ multiplex PCR assay. What TCRdb holds here is the immuneACCESS table cut down to in-frame rearrangements. Part of the clones is not present; checked against another copy, under half of the missing clones reflect an unresolved V gene, and the others are unexplained. Present in this sample are about 1 million clones, around 78% of which were seen just once. Together, the top ten hold 0.5% to 0.6% of the sample. The sample comprised memory CD4+ T cells from PBMCs. The cell subset or site label of this sample denotes: CD45RA-negative fraction. These receptors all come from a man between 18 and 29 years old in good health. Some clones in this sample may be carry-over from other donors' samples.

The chain is built from TRBV28 and TRBJ2-5; 11 nucleotides align to TRBD2. Germline V gene lookup returns CDR1 MDHEN and CDR2 SYDVKM. The ends lost 2 bases at V and 2 bases at J; junction bases unmatched: 4. The CDR3 is 16 amino acids. The CDR3 coding sequence is TGTGCCAGCAGTTTAGGGACTAGCGGTATACAAGAGACCCAGTACTTC. Amino acids: CASSLGTSGIQETQYF.

The CDR3 loop reads CASSLRDLPTGELFF. The CDR3 nucleotides are TGTGCCAGCAGTCTTAGGGACTTACCCACCGGGGAGCTGTTTTTT. This chain joins TRBV27 and TRBJ2-2, with a tentative D call TRBD2 (6 bases). The CDR3 is made up of 15 amino acids. The germline V gene has CDR1 MNHEY and CDR2 SMNVEV (reference sequence). Trimming removed 5 bases from V and 4 bases from J, with 14 bases in between.

This clone was observed a few times. CDR3 protein: CASSPERASQYF. In DNA form, the CDR3 reads TGTGCCAGCTCACCGGAGAGGGCGAGCCAGTACTTC. The genes are TRBV18 and TRBJ2-5, with a tentative D call TRBD2 (5 bases). Germline loops: CDR1 KGHSH, CDR2 LQKENI. This CDR3 contains 12 residues. V was shortened by 3 bases and J by 10 bases, with 12 bases between the two germline ends.